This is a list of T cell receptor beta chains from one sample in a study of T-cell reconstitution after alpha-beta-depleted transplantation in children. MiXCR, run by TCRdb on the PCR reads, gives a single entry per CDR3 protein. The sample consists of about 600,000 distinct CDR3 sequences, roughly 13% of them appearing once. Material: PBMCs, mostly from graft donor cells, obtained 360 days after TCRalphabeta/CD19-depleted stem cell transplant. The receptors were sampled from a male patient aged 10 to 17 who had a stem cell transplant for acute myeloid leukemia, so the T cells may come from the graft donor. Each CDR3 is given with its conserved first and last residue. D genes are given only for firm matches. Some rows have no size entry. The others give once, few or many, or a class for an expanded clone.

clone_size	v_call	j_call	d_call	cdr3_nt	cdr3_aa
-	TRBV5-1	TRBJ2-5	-	TGCGCCAGCAGCTTGGTTTCGGGAGTGGAAGAGACCCAGTACTTC	CASSLVSGVEETQYF
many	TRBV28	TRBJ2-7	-	TGTGCCAGCAGTTTGATGGTGTACGAGCAGTACTTC	CASSLMVYEQYF
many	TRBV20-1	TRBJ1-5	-	TGCAGTGCTACTGGAGGTCAGGGCGGGAATCAGCCCCAGCATTTT	CSATGGQGGNQPQHF
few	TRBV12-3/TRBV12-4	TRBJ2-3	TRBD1	TGTGCCAGCAGTTTAGCCAGGACAGGGGGATTTGGTACGCAGTATTTT	CASSLARTGGFGTQYF
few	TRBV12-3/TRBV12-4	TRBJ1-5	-	TGTGCCAGCCGCCTGTCCACGGGACTTTTAATGGCTCAGCCCCAGCATTTT	CASRLSTGLLMAQPQHF
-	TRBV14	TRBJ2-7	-	TGTGCCAGCAGCCAAGCGGCCGGAGGGGCCTACGAGCAGTACTTC	CASSQAAGGAYEQYF
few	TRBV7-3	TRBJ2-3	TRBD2	TGTGCCAGCAGCTTAGGTGGGCGGGAGCCAGATACGCAGTATTTT	CASSLGGREPDTQYF
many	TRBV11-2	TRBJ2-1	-	TGTGCCAGCAGCTTTCTTACGGCCTACAATGAGCAGTTCTTC	CASSFLTAYNEQFF
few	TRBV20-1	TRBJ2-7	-	TGCAGTGCTAGAACGTACAGCCTCTCCTACGAGCAGTACTTC	CSARTYSLSYEQYF
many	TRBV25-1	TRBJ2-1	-	TGTGCCAGCAGTGCACGTGGAGGGGTGAATGAGCAGTTCTTC	CASSARGGVNEQFF
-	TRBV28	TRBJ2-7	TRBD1	TGTGCCAGCAGTCCACCTCCGGGACAGGGGGCGCATACCTACGAGCAGTACTTC	CASSPPPGQGAHTYEQYF
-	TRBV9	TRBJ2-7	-	TGTGCCAGCAGCCAACGGGTCGGTCACTACGAGCAGTACTTC	CASSQRVGHYEQYF
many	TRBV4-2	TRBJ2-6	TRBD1	TGTGCCAGCAGCCACGGGGACAGGGGCTCTGGGGCCAACGTCCTGACTTTC	CASSHGDRGSGANVLTF
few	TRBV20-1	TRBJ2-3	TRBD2	TGCAGTGCTAGAGCGGGGAGGGGAGTCTTAGATACGCAGTATTTT	CSARAGRGVLDTQYF
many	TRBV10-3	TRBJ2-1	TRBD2	TGTGCCATCAGTGAGTCAGATAGCGGGAGGAATGAGCAGTTCTTC	CAISESDSGRNEQFF
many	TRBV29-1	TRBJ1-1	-	TGCAGCGTTTACAGGGAGAACACTGAAGCTTTCTTT	CSVYRENTEAFF
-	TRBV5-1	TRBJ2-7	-	TGCGCCAGCAGCTTGCGCGGGAAGGTCCACGAGCAGTACTTC	CASSLRGKVHEQYF
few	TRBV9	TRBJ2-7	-	TGTGCCAGCAGTCTACCCATCTACGAGCAGTACTTC	CASSLPIYEQYF
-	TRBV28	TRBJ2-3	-	TGTGCCAGCAGCTTGAGGCACCGCCCAGATACGCAGTATTTT	CASSLRHRPDTQYF
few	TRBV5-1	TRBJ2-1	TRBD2	TGCGCCAGCAGCTCGGATGGGACTAGCTCCTACAATGAGCAGTTCTTC	CASSSDGTSSYNEQFF
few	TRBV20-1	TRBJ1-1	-	TGCAGTGCTTCCGACACCGGAGCTTTCTTT	CSASDTGAFF
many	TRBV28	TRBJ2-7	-	TGTGCCAGCAGTTTGGGGGAGCCCTACGAGCAGTACTTC	CASSLGEPYEQYF
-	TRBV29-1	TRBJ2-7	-	TGCAGCGTTGAATGGTCCTCCTACGAGCAGTACTTC	CSVEWSSYEQYF
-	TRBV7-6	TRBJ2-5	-	TGTGCCAGCAGCTTGAGAGGGAATAAGGAGACCCAGTACTTC	CASSLRGNKETQYF
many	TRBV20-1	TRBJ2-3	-	TGCAGTGCTAGCGGGACCACAGATACGCAGTATTTT	CSASGTTDTQYF
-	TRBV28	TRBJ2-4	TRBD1	TGTGCCAGCAGTCTCCGGACAGGGGAGTATATTCAGTACTTC	CASSLRTGEYIQYF
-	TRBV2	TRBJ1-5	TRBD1	TGTGCCAGCAGTGAAAGACAGGGGGAGAATCAGCCCCAGCATTTT	CASSERQGENQPQHF
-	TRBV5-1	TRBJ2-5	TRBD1	TGCGCCAGCAGCTTGGTGGGGACAGGGTTGGAGACCCAGTACTTC	CASSLVGTGLETQYF
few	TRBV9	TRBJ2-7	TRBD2	TGTGCCAGCAGCTTTGCGCGCGGGAGCGACGAGCAGTACTTC	CASSFARGSDEQYF
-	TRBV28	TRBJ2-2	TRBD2	TGTGCCAGCAGTTTATACCTAGCGGGAGGGCCTGGCGGGGAGCTGTTTTTT	CASSLYLAGGPGGELFF
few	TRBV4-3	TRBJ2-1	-	TGCGCCAGCAGCCAAGATTGGGTTTACAATGAGCAGTTCTTC	CASSQDWVYNEQFF
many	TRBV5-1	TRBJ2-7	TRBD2	TGCGCCAGCAGCTTGGTCAGCGGGAGGGACGAGCAGTACTTC	CASSLVSGRDEQYF